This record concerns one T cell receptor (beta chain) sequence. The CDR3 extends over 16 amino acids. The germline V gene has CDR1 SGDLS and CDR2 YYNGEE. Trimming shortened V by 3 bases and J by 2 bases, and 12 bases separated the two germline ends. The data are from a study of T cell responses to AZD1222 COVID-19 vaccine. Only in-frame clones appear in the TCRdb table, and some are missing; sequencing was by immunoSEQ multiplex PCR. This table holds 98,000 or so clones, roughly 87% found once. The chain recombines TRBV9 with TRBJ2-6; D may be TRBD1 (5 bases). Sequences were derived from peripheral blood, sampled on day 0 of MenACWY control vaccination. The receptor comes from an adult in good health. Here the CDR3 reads CASSAWTIPGANVLTF. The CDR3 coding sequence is TGTGCCAGCAGCGCCTGGACAATACCTGGGGCCAACGTCCTGACTTTC.